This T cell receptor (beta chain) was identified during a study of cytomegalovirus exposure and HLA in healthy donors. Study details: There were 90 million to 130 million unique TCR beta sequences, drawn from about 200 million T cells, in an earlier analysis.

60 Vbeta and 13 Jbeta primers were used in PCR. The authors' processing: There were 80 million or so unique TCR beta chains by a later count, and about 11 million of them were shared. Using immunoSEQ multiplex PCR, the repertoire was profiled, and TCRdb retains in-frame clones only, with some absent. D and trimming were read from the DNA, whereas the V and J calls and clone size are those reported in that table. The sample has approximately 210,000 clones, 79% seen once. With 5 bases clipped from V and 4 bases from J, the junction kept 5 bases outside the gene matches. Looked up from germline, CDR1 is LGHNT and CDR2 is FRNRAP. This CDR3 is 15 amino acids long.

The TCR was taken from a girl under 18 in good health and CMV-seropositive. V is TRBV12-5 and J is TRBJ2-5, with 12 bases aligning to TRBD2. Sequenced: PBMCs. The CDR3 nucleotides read TGTGCTAGTGGTAGCCTAGCGGGGGGGTCAGAGACCCAGTACTTC. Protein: CASGSLAGGSETQYF.